What follows describes a single T cell receptor (beta chain). Only in-frame clones appear in the TCRdb table, and some are missing; sequencing was by immunoSEQ multiplex PCR. The sample carries approximately 150,000 clones, 87% recorded once. This sample is part of a study of blood T cell repertoires in COVID-19. The V segment lost 6 bases and the J segment 3 bases; nucleotides outside the gene matches: 8. From germline, CDR1 is SQVTM and CDR2 ANQGSEA. The length of the CDR3 is 14 residues. The genes are TRBV29-1 and TRBJ1-1; TRBD1 matches 9 bases. The clonotype originates from a woman in her fifties or sixties with acute or convalescent COVID-19. Specimen: peripheral blood. The DNA of the CDR3 is TGCAGCGTGGAGGGGACAGGGTTTGACACTGAAGCTTTCTTT. It yields the protein CSVEGTGFDTEAFF.